Listed below are T cell receptor beta chains from one sample, sequenced in a study of CD4 T cell repertoires in COVID-19. Produced via immunoSEQ multiplex PCR; TCRdb's table is partial and in-frame only. The sample carries 65,000 to 95,000 clones, roughly 85% recorded once. The sequenced sample was CD4+ T cells from peripheral blood, obtained after recovery from COVID-19. The receptor set was obtained from a human donor who had COVID-19. The CDR3 runs from the conserved cysteine through the conserved F or W. D genes are given only for firm matches.

CDR3 protein	V gene	J gene	D gene
CASSLSGYEQYF	TRBV5-1	TRBJ2-7	NA
CASRSPTNRGGTEAFF	TRBV6-6	TRBJ1-1	NA
CASSFSPKETQYF	TRBV7-2	TRBJ2-5	NA
CASSSGLGSYNEQFF	TRBV9	TRBJ2-1	NA
CASSLTGDEKLFF	TRBV19	TRBJ1-4	TRBD1
CATRQTNYGYTF	TRBV10-3	TRBJ1-2	NA
CASSPDVSGQLNTEAFF	TRBV19	TRBJ1-1	NA
CSASIRGQSYEQYF	TRBV20-1	TRBJ2-7	TRBD1
CASSLYGLNSPLHF	TRBV5-6	TRBJ1-6	NA
CASSDGTGGEQFF	TRBV2	TRBJ2-1	TRBD1
CAISIGPSQNYGYTF	TRBV10-3	TRBJ1-2	NA
CASSDGGNYGYTF	TRBV19	TRBJ1-2	NA
CATSASPMTGTSYGYTF	TRBV24-1	TRBJ1-2	TRBD1
CATRDRGLQDTQYF	TRBV3-1/TRBV3-2	TRBJ2-3	TRBD1
CASSQGQGVGGYTF	TRBV3-1/TRBV3-2	TRBJ1-2	TRBD1
CASSLDPGLAYEQYF	TRBV11-2	TRBJ2-7	TRBD2
CASRLSGASTDTQYF	TRBV3-1/TRBV3-2	TRBJ2-3	TRBD2
CASSETDFYGYTF	TRBV6-1	TRBJ1-2	NA
CASNTRAAYYGYTF	TRBV6-6	TRBJ1-2	NA
CASSARDRATYEQYF	TRBV6-1	TRBJ2-7	TRBD1
CSAYRGGGYTF	TRBV20-1	TRBJ1-2	TRBD1
CASSLSVGQRAVGYTF	TRBV7-2	TRBJ1-2	NA
CASSPAGSSEAFF	TRBV11-1	TRBJ1-1	NA
CASSLQEAGNTIYF	TRBV5-1	TRBJ1-3	NA
CASTLGTGWSPLHF	TRBV3-1/TRBV3-2	TRBJ1-6	TRBD1
CASSLRTSGGTGTGELFF	TRBV5-1	TRBJ2-2	TRBD2
CASRGRDTSYEQYF	TRBV19	TRBJ2-7	NA
CASSLDIGPSPLHF	TRBV3-1/TRBV3-2	TRBJ1-6	NA
CASSPPGGTGPNEKLFF	TRBV7-9	TRBJ1-4	NA
CSARDGKTQYF	TRBV20-1	TRBJ2-5	NA
CASSFGETQYF	TRBV12-3/TRBV12-4	TRBJ2-5	NA
CASKTRLRIGTEAFF	TRBV19	TRBJ1-1	NA
CASRTDREILAKLFF	TRBV6-5	TRBJ1-4	TRBD1